A single sample gave rise to the 25 T cell receptor beta chains below, sequenced in a study of OX40 agonist ivuxolimab in advanced cancers. Clones were sequenced by immunoSEQ multiplex PCR, and TCRdb holds only the in-frame ones, with some missing. Here the sample spans tens of thousands of clones, about 88% being singletons. The material sequenced was CD4+ or CD8+ T cells sorted from blood, taken in a trial of the OX40 agonist ivuxolimab. The receptors originated from an adult with an advanced solid tumor such as melanoma, head and neck, liver or kidney cancer.

J is TRBJ1-6 and V is TRBV19; the match to TRBD1 covers 9 bases. The CDR3 loop spans 14 amino acids. Germline V gene lookup returns CDR1 LNHDA and CDR2 SQIVND (reference sequence). V lost 4 bases, J lost 7 bases, and 2 bases stayed unmatched. The CDR3 spells CASSKDRGNSPLHF. CDR3 coding DNA: TGTGCCAGTAGTAAGGACAGGGGAAATTCACCCCTCCACTTT.

This clone was picked up one time. The rearrangement uses TRBV27 and TRBJ1-1; 9 bases map to TRBD1. This CDR3 has 14 residues. Trimming cost V 3 bases and J 6 bases; bases outside gene matches: 5. Germline CDR1 reads MNHEY; CDR2 reads SMNVEV (reference sequence). The CDR3 DNA is TGTGCCAGCAGTTTCGCCCGACAGGGGGCTGAAGCTTTCTTT. Its translation is CASSFARQGAEAFF.

The J gene is TRBJ2-5, the V gene TRBV29-1; D may be TRBD1 (5 bases). V lost 4 bases to trimming and J lost 2 bases, with 11 bases between them. Per germline, CDR1 SQVTM and CDR2 ANQGSEA. The CDR3 totals 13 residues. CDR3 coding DNA: TGCAGCGTTGCTGCGACAGCACAAGAGACCCAGTACTTC. Protein product: CSVAATAQETQYF. The full variable domain, rest sourced from reference TRBV29-1 and TRBJ2-5, is SAVISQKPSRDICQRGTSLTIQCQVDSQVTMMFWYRQQPGQSLTLIATANQGSEATYESGFVIDKFPISRPNLTFSTLTVSNMSPEDSSIYLCSVAATAQETQYFGPGTRLLVL.

The chain employs TRBV7-3 and TRBJ2-1, with 14 bases matching TRBD2. This CDR3 is built from 15 residues. V gave up 2 bases and J gave up 11 bases; unmatched junction bases: 5. Germline CDR1 is SGHTA and CDR2 is FQGTGA. As DNA, the CDR3 is TGTGCCAGCAGCTTATACGGGACTAGCGGGGGTCAGCAGTTCTTC. Amino acid sequence: CASSLYGTSGGQQFF.

The chain links TRBV28 to TRBJ1-6; 9 bases map to TRBD1. Germline CDR1 and CDR2: MDHEN and SYDVKM. The V gene end was trimmed by 2 bases and the J gene end by 7 bases; junction bases not matched to a gene: 3. This CDR3 comprises 15 residues. The CDR3 bases are TGTGCCAGCAGTTTAGATGGGACAGGGAATTCACCCCTCCACTTT. Amino acids: CASSLDGTGNSPLHF.

This chain joins TRBV4-1 and TRBJ2-5, with D unclear. CDR1 is MGHRA and CDR2 is YSYEKL in the germline V gene. V was cut by 3 bases and J by 1 base, with 12 bases left in between. The CDR3 is 15 amino acids. CDR3 in amino acids: CASSQPLRAQETQYF. CDR3 bases: TGCGCCAGCAGCCAGCCACTCCGCGCCCAAGAGACCCAGTACTTC.

This clone was detected once. The J gene is TRBJ1-2, the V gene TRBV1. TRBV1 represents a pseudogene. The CDR3 runs 15 residues. CDR3 in DNA: TGCACCAGCAGCCAACCGGGCAGAGCTAACTATGGCTACACCTTC. This sequence encodes CTSSQPGRANYGYTF.

The chain has TRBV5-6 and TRBJ2-4, with D unresolved. Germline CDR1 and CDR2: SGHDT and YYEEEE. CDR3 length: 12 residues. V was pared by 2 bases and J by 9 bases, with 9 bases between. Here the CDR3 DNA reads TGTGCCAGCAGCTTTTTGGGTCGCATTCAGTACTTC. The encoded protein is CASSFLGRIQYF.

V and J are TRBV15 and TRBJ2-5, with TRBD2 as a possible D gene (5 bases). The DNA matches TRBJ2-7 better at its end, which makes the J call doubtful. Per germline, CDR1 LNHNV and CDR2 YYDKDF (reference sequence). The length of the CDR3 is 15 residues. The CDR3 is CATSRAREGNYEQYF. The CDR3 DNA sequence: TGTGCCACCAGCAGAGCCCGGGAAGGGAACTACGAGCAGTACTTC.

The chain has TRBV27 and TRBJ2-3; D unresolved. Trimming removed 4 bases from V and 8 bases from J, with 16 bases in between. From germline, CDR1 is MNHEY and CDR2 SMNVEV (reference sequence). This CDR3 contains 14 residues. CDR3 residues: CASSSVRLDATQYF. In DNA form, the CDR3 reads TGTGCCAGCAGTTCGGTCCGGTTGGATGCTACGCAGTATTTT.

This chain links TRBV5-5 with TRBJ1-5; D possibly corresponds to TRBD1 (6 bases). Per the germline V gene, CDR1 is SGHKS and CDR2 is YYEKEE (reference sequence). This CDR3 is 16 amino acids long. V shed 2 bases and J shed 6 bases, with 18 bases lying between them. CDR3 coding DNA: TGTGCCAGCAGCTTACTCACAGGGTTCGGTCGTCAGCCCCAGCATTTT. It encodes CASSLLTGFGRQPQHF.

The chain combines TRBV11-2 with TRBJ1-1; tentative D call: TRBD1 (5 bases). Germline CDR1 and CDR2: SGHAT and FQNNGV. The CDR3 spans 13 residues. The ends were cut back, 3 bases at V and 7 bases at J, with 12 bases in the middle. CDR3 nucleotides: TGTGCCAGCAGCTTCCGGACGGGGGATGAAGCTTTCTTT. Its translation is CASSFRTGDEAFF.

This chain connects TRBV7-9 to TRBJ2-1, with 11 bases aligning to TRBD2. The CDR3 is made up of 16 amino acids. Trimming at V came to 5 bases and at J to 7 bases, leaving 10 bases not matched to a gene. Germline V gene lookup returns CDR1 SEHNR and CDR2 FQNEAQ (reference sequence). The CDR3 DNA sequence: TGTGCCAGCAGCCGGCCACTAGCGGGAGATGAGAATGAGCAGTTCTTC. Protein sequence: CASSRPLAGDENEQFF.

V usage is TRBV6-6 and J usage is TRBJ1-1; no definite D call. The V end was cut by 8 bases, the J end by 4 bases, with 14 bases between. CDR1 is MNHNY and CDR2 is SVGAGI in the germline V gene (reference sequence). There are 13 residues in the CDR3. The CDR3 loop is CASRQSDFTEAFF. The CDR3 nucleotides read TGTGCCAGCCGTCAGTCGGATTTCACTGAAGCTTTCTTT.

The chain has TRBV6-6 and TRBJ1-5, with D unresolved. V was clipped by 2 bases and J by 4 bases, with 6 bases between them. There are 13 residues in the CDR3. CDR1 and CDR2 from the germline V gene are MNHNY and SVGAGI (reference sequence). For the CDR3, the DNA is TGTGCCAGCAGTTACGACGGAAATCAGCCCCAGCATTTT. Translation gives CASSYDGNQPQHF.

This clone was found a few times. This rearrangement joins TRBV6-6 to TRBJ1-1; D gene ambiguous. The CDR3 loop spans 14 amino acids. V lost 1 base, J lost 4 bases, and 10 bases lay in between. Germline CDR1 is MNHNY and CDR2 is SVGAGI (reference sequence). CDR3 sequence: CASSYFGRGTEAFF. The CDR3 nucleotides read TGTGCCAGCAGTTACTTCGGGAGAGGCACTGAAGCTTTCTTT.

This clone was counted between two and nine times. The V and J genes are TRBV6-1 and TRBJ2-5; TRBD2 is a possible D gene (5 bases). The CDR3 consists of 17 residues. V was shortened by 0 bases and J by 3 bases, with 17 bases between the two germline ends. Germline CDR1 reads MNHNS; CDR2 reads SASEGT. As DNA, the CDR3 is TGTGCCAGCAGTGAAGCGCTTCGGGCACTGGAGGAAGAGACCCAGTACTTC. Translating gives CASSEALRALEEETQYF.

The chain combines TRBV5-4 with TRBJ1-2; maybe TRBD1 (5 bases). Germline assignment: CDR1 SGHNT and CDR2 YYREEE (reference sequence). V lost 3 bases, J lost 4 bases, and 13 bases lay in between. This CDR3 comprises 14 residues. CDR3 nucleotides: TGTGCCAGCAGCTCGGAGGGGAGAAGCTATGGCTACACCTTC. Translation: CASSSEGRSYGYTF.

The chain couples TRBV5-1 to TRBJ2-3, with 8 bases lining up with TRBD2. Trimming at V came to 4 bases and at J to 8 bases, leaving 0 bases not matched to a gene. Looked up from germline, CDR1 is SGHRS and CDR2 is YFSETQ. CDR3 length: 11 amino acids. This CDR3 reads CASSLAGTQYF. The CDR3 region has the DNA TGCGCCAGCAGCCTAGCGGGTACGCAGTATTTT.

The rearrangement joins TRBV7-6 to TRBJ2-5; 7 bases align to TRBD1. V dropped 4 bases and J dropped 4; count of bases not matched to a gene: 6. Germline loops: CDR1 SGHVS, CDR2 FNYEAQ. CDR3 length: 14 amino acids. In nucleotides, the CDR3 is TGTGCCAGCAGCTCTGGACAGGACTTAGAGACCCAGTACTTC. Encoded protein: CASSSGQDLETQYF.

This clone was recorded once. This sample also contains other DNA sequences that code for the same CDR3. The J gene is TRBJ2-3, the V gene TRBV9; no clear D. Trimming left V 0 bases short and J 5 bases short, with 7 bases between. From germline, CDR1 is SGDLS and CDR2 YYNGEE. The length of the CDR3 is 13 residues. The CDR3 DNA reads TGTGCCAGCAGCGTAGAAGTGAAAGATACGCAGTATTTT. Residues: CASSVEVKDTQYF.

This clone came up a few times. The chain is built from TRBV5-1 and TRBJ1-2; D ambiguous. The germline V gene encodes CDR1 SGHRS and CDR2 YFSETQ. Trimming pared 0 bases from V and 5 bases from J, leaving 11 bases between. This CDR3 comprises 14 residues. Here the CDR3 DNA reads TGCGCCAGCAGCTTGGAGCACCCGGGGTATGGCTACACCTTC. The encoded protein is CASSLEHPGYGYTF.

Worth noting for this clone: The sample carries other DNA sequences with the same CDR3. The rearrangement links TRBV18 to TRBJ1-1, with D perhaps matching TRBD1 (6 bases). This CDR3 is 14 amino acids long. Germline assignment: CDR1 KGHSH and CDR2 LQKENI. Trimming took off 3 bases at V and 2 bases at J, with 10 bases between the two ends. The CDR3, as DNA: TGTGCCAGCTCACCTCGGACAGTTAACACTGAAGCTTTCTTT. Residues: CASSPRTVNTEAFF.

This clone was recorded once. The rearrangement joins TRBV7-6 to TRBJ2-3; no reliable D call. From germline, CDR1 is SGHVS and CDR2 FNYEAQ. The CDR3 sequence is 13 residues long. Trimming took off 5 bases at V and 2 bases at J, with 8 bases between the two ends. CDR3 DNA sequence: TGTGCCAGCAGCCCTTATACCACAGATACGCAGTATTTT. This encodes CASSPYTTDTQYF.

V and J are TRBV6-6 and TRBJ2-7; D may be TRBD1 (5 bases). Germline CDR1 MNHNY, CDR2 SVGAGI (reference sequence). The CDR3 sequence is 13 residues long. V was trimmed by 0 bases and J by 5 bases, leaving 8 bases between them. The CDR3 spells CASSYSQGHEQYF. The CDR3 DNA reads as TGTGCCAGCAGTTACTCTCAGGGCCACGAGCAGTACTTC.